These 23 T cell receptor beta chains originate from one sample sequenced in a study of T-cell reconstitution after alpha-beta-depleted transplantation in children. For TCRbeta, the library was prepared with unique molecular identifiers. TCRdb used MiXCR to reprocess the PCR reads, holding one entry per CDR3 protein. This table holds 420,000 or so distinct CDR3 sequences, 11% found once. The starting material was PBMCs from the stem cell graft donor, obtained from the stem cell graft. These receptor sequences come from a human donor who donated a stem cell graft to a child with acute myeloid leukemia.

This chain connects TRBV7-8 to TRBJ2-1; D is unclear. The CDR3 spans 15 residues. The V gene's germline CDR1 is SGHVS and CDR2 FQNEAQ. The V and J ends lost 2 bases and 4 bases respectively, with 12 bases between them. The CDR3 coding sequence is TGTGCCAGCAGCTTATGGACCGGGTCGTACAATGAGCAGTTCTTC. Translated, it gives CASSLWTGSYNEQFF.

V and J are TRBV6-4 and TRBJ2-1; D may be TRBD2 (5 bases). This CDR3 is built from 13 residues. V dropped 8 bases and J dropped 4 bases, with 12 bases sitting between them. Germline CDR1 reads MRHNA; CDR2 reads SNTAGT. CDR3 region: CASPRRGYNEQFF. In DNA form, the CDR3 reads TGTGCCAGCCCTCGTCGCGGGTACAATGAGCAGTTCTTC.

The chain links TRBV20-1 to TRBJ2-1, with 7 bases lining up with TRBD2. V gave up 7 bases and J gave up 0 bases; unmatched junction bases: 3. Germline V lookup: CDR1 DFQATT, CDR2 SNEGSKA (reference sequence). The CDR3 is 13 amino acids. CDR3: CSGASGSYNEQFF. CDR3 sequence (DNA): TGCAGTGGGGCTAGCGGCTCCTACAATGAGCAGTTCTTC.

The chain links TRBV5-1 to TRBJ2-5, with no clear D. V was clipped by 0 bases and J by 5 bases, with 14 bases between them. The CDR3 is 15 residues long. Germline-derived CDR1 and CDR2 are SGHRS and YFSETQ. As DNA, the CDR3 is TGCGCCAGCAGCTTGGCGGCAACTTCAGGCGAGACCCAGTACTTC. It yields the protein CASSLAATSGETQYF.

In this sample, this clonotype turned up a few times. V and J are TRBV10-3 and TRBJ2-3, with 7 bases aligning to TRBD2. V trimming: 4 bases; J trimming: 1 base; junction bases outside the gene matches: 8. Germline lookup yields CDR1 ENHRY and CDR2 SYGVKD. The CDR3 extends over 16 amino acids. Here the CDR3 reads CAISAAARGGTDTQYF. As DNA, the CDR3 is TGTGCCATCAGTGCGGCGGCACGGGGGGGCACAGATACGCAGTATTTT.

This clonotype was observed a handful of times. The chain is built from TRBV4-1 and TRBJ2-5; D might be TRBD2 (5 bases). From germline, CDR1 is MGHRA and CDR2 YSYEKL. The CDR3 has 16 amino acids. V was shortened by 2 bases and J by 1 base, with 14 bases between the two germline ends. CDR3 nucleotide sequence: TGCGCCAGCAGCCAATATTGGTCGCGGGTCCAAGAGACCCAGTACTTC. Translated: CASSQYWSRVQETQYF.

This clonotype was seen many times. J is TRBJ2-5 and V is TRBV3-1, with 11 bases identical to TRBD2. Germline CDR1 reads LGHDT; CDR2 reads YNNKEL (reference sequence). The V and J ends lost 8 bases and 4 bases, in that order; junction bases with no gene match: 0. The CDR3 is 12 amino acids. The CDR3 sequence is CASGTSGETQYF. CDR3 bases: TGTGCCAGCGGGACTAGCGGAGAGACCCAGTACTTC.

The sample holds a few counts of this clonotype. This may arise from a read error, as a much more abundant clone is one base away. This chain connects TRBV25-1 to TRBJ2-7; TRBD1 aligns across 7 bases. The CDR3 is 14 residues long. Germline trimming cut 3 bases from V and 0 bases from J; bases unmatched to any gene: 2. Per germline, CDR1 MGHDK and CDR2 SYGVNS. The DNA for the CDR3 is TGTGCCAGCAGTGAGACAGGGAGCTCCTACGAGCAGTACTTC. This translates into CASSETGSSYEQYF.

Only a few counts were recorded for this clonotype. V and J are TRBV12-3 or TRBV12-4 and TRBJ2-5, with TRBD1 matching 7 bases. The junction had 11 bases not matched to a gene; V was cut back by 8 bases and J by 5 bases. The CDR3 contains 14 residues. The CDR3, as DNA: TGTGCCAGCGGTTCAGGGGGTACTTTTGAGACCCAGTACTTC. Amino acid sequence: CASGSGGTFETQYF.

The chain is built from TRBV7-2 and TRBJ2-7; 7 bases match TRBD1. Germline V gene data show CDR1 as SGHTA and CDR2 as FQGNSA. Trimming at V came to 1 base and at J to 0 bases, leaving 3 bases not matched to a gene. The CDR3 extends over 15 amino acids. CDR3 nucleotides: TGTGCCAGCAGCTTAGAGACAGGGTCCTCCTACGAGCAGTACTTC. Its translation: CASSLETGSSYEQYF.

The chain uses TRBV14 and TRBJ2-2; TRBD1 matches 7 bases. This CDR3 contains 14 residues. The germline CDR1 and CDR2 sequences are SGHDN and FVKESK. The V gene end was trimmed by 9 bases and the J gene end by 2 bases; junction bases not matched to a gene: 6. Here the CDR3 reads CASTRGSNTGELFF. CDR3 nucleotide sequence: TGTGCCAGTACCAGGGGGTCCAACACCGGGGAGCTGTTTTTT.

The V and J genes are TRBV12-3 or TRBV12-4 and TRBJ2-3; tentatively, D is TRBD1 (6 bases). The CDR3 totals 16 residues. Trimming pared 6 bases from V and 3 bases from J, leaving 19 bases between. The DNA for the CDR3 is TGTGCCAGCAGCTTCTACGACTGGGGGCGGACAGATACGCAGTATTTT. Translated: CASSFYDWGRTDTQYF.

The gene calls are TRBV20-1 and TRBJ2-1, with 11 bases identical to TRBD2. CDR3 length equals 14 residues. The germline CDR1 and CDR2 sequences are DFQATT and SNEGSKA (reference sequence). With V trimmed by 4 bases and J by 9 bases, 8 bases remained unmatched. CDR3 amino acids: CSAIMLAGGFEQFF. The CDR3 DNA is TGCAGTGCTATTATGCTAGCGGGGGGATTTGAGCAGTTCTTC.

This clonotype was picked up a small number of times. A read error may explain this, as a much larger clone is one base away. V gene TRBV5-1 combines with J gene TRBJ1-2, with 11 bases lining up with TRBD1. Germline lookup yields CDR1 SGHRS and CDR2 YFSETQ. The CDR3 runs to 14 residues. V gave up 4 bases and J gave up 4 bases; unmatched junction bases: 3. The CDR3 DNA follows: TGCGCCAGCAGCGCGGGACAGGGGGGCTATGGCTACACCTTC. Translating gives CASSAGQGGYGYTF.

This clonotype occurred a few times. The rearrangement links TRBV7-3 to TRBJ2-5; D is possibly TRBD1 (6 bases). CDR3 length: 18 residues. V was cut by 0 bases and J by 1 base, with 18 bases left in between. Germline V gives CDR1 SGHTA, CDR2 FQGTGA. CDR3 nucleotide sequence: TGTGCCAGCAGCTTAACGACCCCCGGGGCAGGGGCCCAAGAGACCCAGTACTTC. It translates to CASSLTTPGAGAQETQYF.

The chain is built from TRBV7-8 and TRBJ2-1; 11 positions agree with TRBD1. The V and J ends lost 1 base and 6 bases, in that order; junction bases with no gene match: 8. The CDR3 has 17 residues. The germline V gene encodes CDR1 SGHVS and CDR2 FQNEAQ. CDR3 in amino acids: CASSLDVRDRGVNEQFF. The CDR3 region has the DNA TGTGCCAGCAGCTTAGATGTACGGGACAGGGGGGTCAATGAGCAGTTCTTC.

The chain employs TRBV29-1 and TRBJ2-7; the match to TRBD1 covers 9 bases. In germline, CDR1 is SQVTM, CDR2 ANQGSEA. V shed 4 bases and J 9 bases; nucleotides not matched to a gene: 10. The CDR3 has 13 residues. CDR3 in DNA: TGCAGCGTTGGGTGTAGGGACAGGGTGCCGCAGTACGTC. It is translated as CSVGCRDRVPQYV.

This clonotype was recorded a few times. V usage is TRBV29-1 and J usage is TRBJ2-2; perhaps TRBD2 as D (5 bases). The CDR3 runs 13 residues. CDR1 and CDR2 from the germline V gene are SQVTM and ANQGSEA. The CDR3 region is CSAPGLNTGELFF. CDR3 in DNA: TGCAGTGCCCCCGGACTGAACACCGGGGAGCTGTTTTTT.

This chain uses TRBV5-6 with TRBJ1-5; 7 nucleotides match TRBD1. From germline, CDR1 is SGHDT and CDR2 YYEEEE. The ends lost 2 bases at V and 3 bases at J; junction bases unmatched: 5. The length of the CDR3 is 15 residues. In DNA, the CDR3 is TGTGCCAGCAGCTTAGGACAGGACCCCAATCAGCCCCAGCATTTT. The encoded protein is CASSLGQDPNQPQHF.

This chain links TRBV4-1 with TRBJ2-7; 7 nucleotides match TRBD1. Germline assignment: CDR1 MGHRA and CDR2 YSYEKL. The CDR3 loop spans 16 amino acids. The J segment lost 0 bases and the V segment lost 5 bases, leaving 10 bases of the junction unmatched. The CDR3 is CASSGDPTGSSYEQYF. CDR3 nucleotides: TGCGCCAGCAGCGGGGATCCGACAGGGAGCTCCTACGAGCAGTACTTC.

This chain connects TRBV6-5 to TRBJ2-4; D is possibly TRBD1 (5 bases). Germline-derived CDR1 and CDR2 are MNHEY and SVGAGI. The CDR3 runs to 17 residues. Deletions cut 0 bases from V and 3 bases from J, with 15 bases between. CDR3 sequence reads: CASSYSQAGKVKNIQYF. The DNA of the CDR3 is TGTGCCAGCAGTTACTCGCAGGCAGGGAAGGTCAAAAACATTCAGTACTTC.

In this sample, this clonotype turned up a few times. This rearrangement joins TRBV5-5 to TRBJ1-1, with D possibly matching TRBD1 (5 bases). Trimming took 4 bases from V and 4 from J, leaving 20 bases between them. The CDR3 loop spans 16 amino acids. CDR1 is SGHKS, CDR2 YYEKEE, per germline (reference sequence). CDR3 sequence: CASSLDLGGRGTEAFF. CDR3 in DNA: TGTGCCAGCAGCCTGGACTTGGGGGGACGGGGCACTGAAGCTTTCTTT.

The sample holds a few counts of this clonotype. Here the CDR3 reads CATSREGSNSKAQYF. The CDR3 coding sequence is TGTGCCACCAGCAGAGAGGGCTCAAATTCAAAGGCCCAGTACTTC. The chain combines TRBV15 with TRBJ2-5; D ambiguous. With 0 bases removed from V and 9 bases from J, the gap between germline ends came to 17 bases. Germline lookup yields CDR1 LNHNV and CDR2 YYDKDF (reference sequence). This CDR3 contains 15 residues.